One and the same sample provided the 28 T cell receptor beta chains below, sequenced in a study of T cell responses to AZD1222 COVID-19 vaccine. The method was immunoSEQ multiplex PCR; TCRdb's version includes in-frame clones alone and lacks a portion of them. Among over 100,000 clones listed, roughly 84% were seen once. Sample: peripheral blood, taken on day 0 of AZD1222 vaccination. Receptors were obtained from an adult in good health.

The rearrangement joins TRBV4-3 to TRBJ2-7, with a tentative D call TRBD2 (6 bases). CDR3 size: 15 residues. Germline values: CDR1 LGHNA, CDR2 YSLEER. V lost 0 bases to trimming and J lost 0 bases, with 9 bases between them. The CDR3 region has the DNA TGCGCCAGCAGCCAAGAGAGGCGGGGCTCCTACGAGCAGTACTTC. Its translation: CASSQERRGSYEQYF.

The CDR3 bases are TGTGCCAGCAGTTCGGGACAGGTTAATGAAAAACTGTTTTTT. This sequence encodes CASSSGQVNEKLFF. The rearrangement uses TRBV28 and TRBJ1-4; 8 nucleotides line up with TRBD1. This CDR3 spans 14 amino acids. V lost 4 bases and J lost 4; bases outside the gene matches: 2. Germline values: CDR1 MDHEN, CDR2 SYDVKM.

The genes are TRBV28 and TRBJ1-1, with TRBD1 matching over 8 bases. The CDR3 covers 14 residues. Losses at the gene ends were 5 bases for V and 10 bases for J; bases not matched to a gene: 12. Germline V gene lookup returns CDR1 MDHEN and CDR2 SYDVKM. CDR3 in amino acids: CASSVGQGNYGAFF. CDR3 DNA: TGTGCCAGCAGTGTCGGACAGGGTAATTACGGAGCTTTCTTT.

The CDR3 loop is CASSFRESSYNSPLHF. CDR3 DNA sequence: TGCGCCAGCAGCTTCAGGGAAAGCTCCTATAATTCACCCCTCCACTTT. V is TRBV5-1 and J is TRBJ1-6, with D possibly being TRBD1 (5 bases). CDR1 SGHRS and CDR2 YFSETQ come from the germline V gene. The CDR3 extends over 16 amino acids. V gave up 2 bases and J gave up 0 bases, with 9 bases separating them.

J is TRBJ1-1 and V is TRBV11-3, with D unclear. This CDR3 contains 13 residues. Germline V lookup: CDR1 SGHNT, CDR2 YENEEA. Between the trimmed V and J ends, which lost 5 bases and 3 bases, there was a span of 10 bases. In DNA form, the CDR3 reads TGTGCCAGCAGCATACGGGAGGACACTGAAGCTTTCTTT. Its translation is CASSIREDTEAFF.

A single count supports this clone. The chain carries TRBV28 and TRBJ1-5; D is uncertain. Trimming removed 2 bases at V and 5 bases at J, with 16 bases between. The CDR3 consists of 16 residues. Germline CDR1 reads MDHEN; CDR2 reads SYDVKM. CDR3 protein: CASSLSLGQPHQPQHF. Here the CDR3 DNA reads TGTGCCAGCAGTTTAAGCCTCGGGCAGCCCCATCAGCCCCAGCATTTT.

This clone was seen more than once but under ten times. The CDR3 here is CASSLLLGGQRTEAFF. CDR3 coding DNA: TGTGCCAGCAGCTTACTTTTGGGGGGGCAGAGGACTGAAGCTTTCTTT. The genes are TRBV28 and TRBJ1-1; possible D gene TRBD1, 6 bases. V was trimmed by 6 bases and J by 5 bases, leaving 22 bases between them. This CDR3 is 16 amino acids long. Germline-derived CDR1 and CDR2 are MDHEN and SYDVKM.

V usage is TRBV6-5 and J usage is TRBJ2-4, with a tentative D call TRBD2 (5 bases). Trimming pared 7 bases from V and 0 bases from J, leaving 10 bases between. The CDR3 has 14 residues. Germline CDR1 MNHEY, CDR2 SVGAGI. DNA for the CDR3: TGTGCCAGCAATTCTGGACTAGCCAAAAACATTCAGTACTTC. Amino acid sequence: CASNSGLAKNIQYF.

The genes are TRBV10-3 and TRBJ1-5, with D possibly TRBD1 on 5 matching bases. V shed 0 bases and J shed 4 bases, with 7 bases lying between them. This CDR3 spans 14 amino acids. Germline CDR1 reads ENHRY; CDR2 reads SYGVKD. In nucleotides, the CDR3 is TGTGCCATCAGTGAGTCGCGGGGGAATCAGCCCCAGCATTTT. Amino acids: CAISESRGNQPQHF.

As DNA, the CDR3 is TGCGCCAGCAGTTGGTTAGGCCAGGAGAGTCTCAATGAGCAGTTCTTC. Protein: CASSWLGQESLNEQFF. The chain is built from TRBV5-1 and TRBJ2-1, with D uncertain. Germline loops: CDR1 SGHRS, CDR2 YFSETQ. This CDR3 spans 16 amino acids. V was cut by 5 bases and J by 6 bases, with 21 bases left in between.

The chain has TRBV7-6 and TRBJ1-5; no firm D call. Trimming took off 1 base at V and 0 bases at J, with 10 bases between the two ends. Germline V gene data show CDR1 as SGHVS and CDR2 as FNYEAQ. The length of the CDR3 is 16 residues. The CDR3 nucleotides read TGTGCCAGCAGCTTAGGTCAGGATTATAGCAATCAGCCCCAGCATTTT. It translates to CASSLGQDYSNQPQHF.

The chain couples TRBV5-1 to TRBJ1-5; D gene unclear. CDR3 length: 14 amino acids. V lost 2 bases and J 5 bases, leaving 11 bases between the germline ends. The germline V gene has CDR1 SGHRS and CDR2 YFSETQ. The chain's CDR3 is CASSFNRHYQPQHF. The CDR3 DNA reads TGCGCCAGCAGCTTCAACCGACACTATCAGCCCCAGCATTTT.

This clone was picked up a small number of times. The rearrangement joins TRBV5-1 to TRBJ2-7; 8 bases agree with TRBD1. The CDR3 runs to 13 residues. The junction had 0 bases not matched to a gene; V was cut back by 1 base and J by 3 bases. The germline gives CDR1 SGHRS, CDR2 YFSETQ. The CDR3, as DNA: TGCGCCAGCAGCTTGACAGGGGGCTACGAGCAGTACTTC. Its protein product is CASSLTGGYEQYF.

This chain joins TRBV5-1 and TRBJ2-4; D call uncertain. The CDR3 runs 14 residues. Deletions cut 4 bases from V and 4 bases from J, with 12 bases between. Germline lookup yields CDR1 SGHRS and CDR2 YFSETQ. CDR3 coding DNA: TGCGCCAGCAGCGCCGGGCTAATGAAAAACATTCAGTACTTC. This codes for CASSAGLMKNIQYF.

The chain combines TRBV7-6 with TRBJ1-6, with TRBD1 as a possible D gene (6 bases). CDR1 is SGHVS, CDR2 FNYEAQ, per germline. The CDR3 has 15 amino acids. The V end lost 5 bases, the J end lost 14 bases, and 22 bases lay between the germline ends. The chain's CDR3 is CASSQNRAPGGTLHF. The CDR3 DNA follows: TGTGCCAGCAGCCAGAACAGGGCTCCGGGGGGAACCCTCCACTTT.

The chain combines TRBV6-1 with TRBJ1-2; tentatively, D is TRBD1 (6 bases). The germline V gene encodes CDR1 MNHNS and CDR2 SASEGT. V was clipped by 3 bases and J by 3 bases, with 14 bases between them. CDR3 length: 15 residues. The CDR3 DNA reads as TGTGCCAGCAGTGAGATAACAGGGCTTTACTATGGCTACACCTTC. It specifies CASSEITGLYYGYTF.

The V call is TRBV12-3 or TRBV12-4, the J call TRBJ2-4; TRBD1 is a possible D gene (6 bases). V gave up 7 bases and J gave up 8 bases, with 12 bases separating them. This CDR3 contains 12 residues. For the CDR3, the DNA is TGTGCCAGCAAACCTAACAGGGACATTCAGTACTTC. Its translation is CASKPNRDIQYF.

The J gene is TRBJ2-5, the V gene TRBV9; D is possibly TRBD2 (6 bases). V was clipped by 0 bases and J by 2 bases, with 17 bases between them. From germline, CDR1 is SGDLS and CDR2 YYNGEE. The CDR3 is made up of 17 amino acids. CDR3 DNA: TGTGCCAGCAGCGTAGTCCCTGGGACTGAGGGACAAGAGACCCAGTACTTC. This translates into CASSVVPGTEGQETQYF.

The chain couples TRBV3-1 (or the pseudogene TRBV3-2) to TRBJ1-2; D possibly corresponds to TRBD1 (5 bases). This CDR3 region has 15 residues. Germline V gene data show CDR1 as LGHDT and CDR2 as YNNKEL (reference sequence). V was shortened by 1 base and J by 2 bases, with 11 bases between the two germline ends. CDR3 sequence reads: CASSQGIGVNYGYTF. The CDR3 DNA reads TGTGCCAGCAGCCAAGGGATAGGGGTGAACTATGGCTACACCTTC.

CDR3 sequence (DNA): TGTGCCAGCAGTTTTCTGGACAGGGGGGGAGCAGTCTCTGGAAACACCATATATTTT. The encoded protein is CASSFLDRGGAVSGNTIYF. This sequence joins TRBV28 and TRBJ1-3; 10 bases fit TRBD1. The germline CDR1 and CDR2 sequences are MDHEN and SYDVKM. This CDR3 has 19 amino acids. V lost 3 bases, J lost 0 bases, and 11 bases stayed unmatched.

Remarks on this clone: Other nucleotide sequences in the sample specify the same CDR3. The rearrangement joins TRBV5-6 to TRBJ2-2; 8 bases fit TRBD1. V dropped 5 bases and J dropped 1; count of bases not matched to a gene: 7. The CDR3 extends over 16 amino acids. Per germline, CDR1 SGHDT and CDR2 YYEEEE. This CDR3 reads CASSIAGTGNTGELFF. CDR3 coding DNA: TGTGCCAGCAGTATAGCCGGGACAGGGAACACCGGGGAGCTGTTTTTT.

This chain connects TRBV28 to TRBJ2-1; the D is unclear. The CDR3 spans 13 residues. Germline V gives CDR1 MDHEN, CDR2 SYDVKM. With 3 bases removed from V and 5 bases from J, the gap between germline ends came to 8 bases. The CDR3 DNA is TGTGCCAGCAGTTTTAACAGAAACAATGAGCAGTTCTTC. Translated: CASSFNRNNEQFF.

CDR3 in DNA: TGTGCCAGCTCACCTCGGCAGACTAGCGGGGTACCCTTCTCCTACAATGAGCAGTTCTTC. Residues: CASSPRQTSGVPFSYNEQFF. The chain couples TRBV18 to TRBJ2-1, with TRBD2 matching 11 bases. Trimming removed 3 bases from V and 0 bases from J; junction bases left unmatched: 13. The CDR3 contains 20 residues. Germline V gives CDR1 KGHSH, CDR2 LQKENI. Full variable domain (missing parts from reference TRBV18 and TRBJ2-1): NAGVMQNPRHLVRRRGQEARLRCSPMKGHSHVYWYRQLPEEGLKFMVYLQKENIIDESGMPKERFSAEFPKEGPSILRIQQVVRGDSAAYFCASSPRQTSGVPFSYNEQFFGPGTRLTVL.

V gene TRBV5-4 combines with J gene TRBJ1-2, with D possibly matching TRBD1 (6 bases). The CDR3 contains 14 residues. Trimming removed 0 bases at V and 5 bases at J, with 11 bases between. The germline V gene encodes CDR1 SGHNT and CDR2 YYREEE (reference sequence). CDR3: CASSLGQAIYGYTF. The CDR3 DNA reads as TGTGCCAGCAGCTTGGGACAGGCAATATATGGCTACACCTTC.

CDR3 sequence (DNA): TGTGCCAGTAGTCCTCCAGGCGTTTCCTACAATGAGCAGTTCTTC. Its translation: CASSPPGVSYNEQFF. The chain uses TRBV19 and TRBJ2-1; no reliable D call. The V gene lost 5 bases and the J gene lost 1 base, with 12 bases spanning the gap. The CDR3 length is 15 residues. CDR1 is LNHDA and CDR2 is SQIVND in the germline V gene (reference sequence). Drawing the rest from reference TRBV19 and TRBJ2-1, the complete variable domain is DGGITQSPKYLFRKEGQNVTLSCEQNLNHDAMYWYRQDPGQGLRLIYYSQIVNDFQKGDIAEGYSVSREKKESFPLTVTSAQKNPTAFYLCASSPPGVSYNEQFFGPGTRLTVL.

The chain combines TRBV21-1 with TRBJ2-5; the table assigns TRBD1, which was not confirmed against the DNA. TRBV21-1 represents a pseudogene. This CDR3 comprises 14 residues. The CDR3 sequence: CASSRDRDRETQYF. The CDR3 nucleotides are TGTGCCAGCAGCCGGGACAGGGATCGAGAGACCCAGTACTTC.

This chain links TRBV2 with TRBJ2-3, with unresolved D. The CDR3 is made up of 12 amino acids. The ends were cut back, 8 bases at V and 2 bases at J, with 8 bases in the middle. Germline CDR1 SNHLY, CDR2 FYNNEI. CDR3 region: CASGQNTDTQYF. Here the CDR3 DNA reads TGTGCCAGCGGGCAGAACACAGATACGCAGTATTTT.

The CDR3 reads CASSLNAGGGEKLFF. The DNA for the CDR3 is TGTGCCAGCAGCTTGAATGCAGGGGGAGGTGAAAAACTGTTTTTT. V gene TRBV5-4 combines with J gene TRBJ1-4; 7 nucleotides agree with TRBD1. This CDR3 contains 15 residues. The V gene's germline CDR1 is SGHNT and CDR2 YYREEE (reference sequence). With V trimmed by 1 base and J by 7 bases, 7 bases remained unmatched.